The 17 T cell receptor beta chains below were found in one sample sequenced in a study of T cell responses to AZD1222 COVID-19 vaccine. Measured with immunoSEQ multiplex PCR; TCRdb has only the in-frame clones, and not every one. This table has some 160,000 clones, roughly 93% appearing once. The sequenced sample was peripheral blood, obtained on day 0 of AZD1222 vaccination. The source of these receptors is an adult in good health.

This clone was observed a few times. This sequence joins TRBV2 and TRBJ1-6; maybe TRBD1 (5 bases). V was cut by 7 bases and J by 0 bases, with 13 bases left in between. CDR1 is SNHLY, CDR2 FYNNEI, per germline. This CDR3 region has 16 residues. Written as DNA, the CDR3 is TGTGCCAGCAACGGTGGCGGGGGCTCCTATAATTCACCCCTCCACTTT. It codes for CASNGGGGSYNSPLHF.

This chain joins TRBV12-3 or TRBV12-4 and TRBJ1-4; D is possibly TRBD1 (5 bases). This CDR3 is 13 amino acids long. V lost 6 bases and J lost 7, with 12 bases in between. The CDR3 nucleotides read TGTGCCAGCAGGAAAGGGGCGGGTGAAAAACTGTTTTTT. Amino acid sequence: CASRKGAGEKLFF.

The rearrangement joins TRBV5-8 to TRBJ2-3; D is unresolved. There are 9 residues in the CDR3. Germline assignment: CDR1 SGHTS and CDR2 YDEGEE. V was trimmed by 5 bases and J by 7 bases, leaving 2 bases between them. CDR3 nucleotide sequence: TGTGCCAGCAGTCATACGCAGTATTTT. Translated, it gives CASSHTQYF.

Points on this clone: Within the sample, other DNA sequences also encode this same CDR3. The V gene is TRBV11-3, the J gene TRBJ1-1, with D uncertain. The CDR3 spans 15 residues. Trimming stripped 0 bases from V and 4 bases from J, with 12 bases between. CDR1 is SGHNT and CDR2 is YENEEA in the germline V gene. DNA of the CDR3: TGTGCCAGCAGCTTAGAGGGCAGACCCGGCACTGAAGCTTTCTTT. It is translated as CASSLEGRPGTEAFF.

V usage is TRBV7-8 and J usage is TRBJ2-7; TRBD2 aligns across 16 bases. In germline, CDR1 is SGHVS, CDR2 FQNEAQ. The V gene end was trimmed by 5 bases and the J gene end by 5 bases; junction bases not matched to a gene: 6. The CDR3 has 16 residues. CDR3 sequence: CASSPGLAGGPNEQYF. CDR3 in DNA: TGTGCCAGCAGCCCGGGACTAGCGGGGGGGCCCAACGAGCAGTACTTC.

V is TRBV7-9 and J is TRBJ1-2; the match to TRBD1 covers 8 bases. The germline V gene has CDR1 SEHNR and CDR2 FQNEAQ (reference sequence). The CDR3 has 15 amino acids. The V and J ends lost 5 bases and 3 bases, in that order; junction bases with no gene match: 8. Here the CDR3 DNA reads TGTGCCAGCAGCCAGTCAGACAGGGGAGACTATGGCTACACCTTC. Protein sequence: CASSQSDRGDYGYTF.

This chain connects TRBV30 to TRBJ1-4; D is possibly TRBD1 (5 bases). The CDR3 runs to 13 residues. The germline CDR1 and CDR2 sequences are GTSNPN and SVGIG (reference sequence). V was trimmed by 4 bases and J by 7 bases, leaving 13 bases between them. In DNA form, the CDR3 reads TGTGCCTGGAACCCCAATACAGGTGAAAAACTGTTTTTT. This sequence encodes CAWNPNTGEKLFF. The full variable domain, completed using reference TRBV30 and TRBJ1-4, is SQTIHQWPATLVQPVGSPLSLECTVEGTSNPNLYWYRQAAGRGLQLLFYSVGIGQISSEVPQNLSASRPQDRQFILSSKKLLLSDSGFYLCAWNPNTGEKLFFGSGTQLSVL.

The V and J genes are TRBV5-6 and TRBJ1-1; 7 bases line up with TRBD1. CDR1 SGHDT and CDR2 YYEEEE come from the germline V gene. J gave up 4 bases and V 1 base, and 10 bases lay outside the gene matches. The CDR3 runs to 16 residues. CDR3 residues: CASSLLGPWDSTEAFF. The CDR3 nucleotides read TGTGCCAGCAGCTTGCTGGGACCCTGGGACAGCACTGAAGCTTTCTTT.

The chain employs TRBV7-2 and TRBJ1-2, with D hard to call. Trimming took off 1 base at V and 1 base at J, with 16 bases between the two ends. Germline V gene data show CDR1 as SGHTA and CDR2 as FQGNSA. This CDR3 region has 17 residues. The CDR3 DNA reads as TGTGCCAGCAGCTTAGATGGTGCCGGGGTTGTTAACTATGGCTACACCTTC. Protein sequence: CASSLDGAGVVNYGYTF. Variable domain in full (rest from reference TRBV7-2 and TRBJ1-2): GAGVSQSPSNKVTEKGKDVELRCDPISGHTALYWYRQSLGQGLEFLIYFQGNSAPDKSGLPSDRFSAERTGGSVSTLTIQRTQQEDSAVYLCASSLDGAGVVNYGYTFGSGTRLTVV.

V and J are TRBV3-1 (or the pseudogene TRBV3-2) and TRBJ2-5, with a possible D match to TRBD2 (6 bases). The CDR3 extends over 14 amino acids. Germline values: CDR1 LGHDT, CDR2 YNNKEL (reference sequence). Trimming shortened V by 4 bases and J by 4 bases, and 13 bases separated the two germline ends. The chain's CDR3 is CASSRVVLAETQYF. In DNA, the CDR3 is TGTGCCAGCAGCCGGGTGGTACTAGCAGAGACCCAGTACTTC.

J is TRBJ1-4 and V is TRBV5-1, with TRBD1 as a possible D gene (6 bases). The CDR3 spans 16 residues. V was pared by 4 bases and J by 3 bases, with 16 bases between. The germline CDR1 and CDR2 sequences are SGHRS and YFSETQ. CDR3 DNA: TGCGCCAGCAGCCGTACAGGGCCCGGGGCTAATGAAAAACTGTTTTTT. Protein: CASSRTGPGANEKLFF.

V gene TRBV10-3 combines with J gene TRBJ2-3; perhaps TRBD1 as D (6 bases). V lost 3 bases, J lost 3 bases, and 13 bases lay in between. Germline assignment: CDR1 ENHRY and CDR2 SYGVKD. This CDR3 has 15 residues. The CDR3 sequence: CAISERTGLTDTQYF. In DNA form, the CDR3 reads TGTGCCATCAGTGAACGCACAGGGTTAACAGATACGCAGTATTTT.

This rearrangement joins TRBV19 to TRBJ2-3; the D is unclear. Germline V CDR1 and CDR2: LNHDA, SQIVND (reference sequence). The V end was cut by 1 base, the J end by 1 base, with 12 bases between. This CDR3 has 16 amino acids. The CDR3 protein is CASSIVGSFGTDTQYF. DNA of the CDR3: TGTGCCAGTAGTATAGTGGGCAGCTTTGGCACAGATACGCAGTATTTT.

The CDR3 sequence is CASSESTASGGETQYF. CDR3 DNA: TGCGCCAGCAGTGAGTCTACGGCTAGCGGGGGGGAGACCCAGTACTTC. The chain employs TRBV10-1 and TRBJ2-5; 11 nucleotides align to TRBD2. The germline CDR1 and CDR2 sequences are WNHNN and SYGVQD (reference sequence). V trimming: 0 bases; J trimming: 5 bases; junction bases outside the gene matches: 5. CDR3 size: 16 residues.

The chain combines TRBV18 with TRBJ2-3; TRBD2 agrees at 8 bases. V lost 4 bases and J lost 2; bases outside the gene matches: 5. This CDR3 is 15 amino acids long. Germline CDR1 KGHSH, CDR2 LQKENI. The CDR3 reads CASSLKRGNTDTQYF. For the CDR3, the DNA is TGTGCCAGCTCACTGAAGCGGGGGAACACAGATACGCAGTATTTT.

This clone occurred a few times. The rearrangement uses TRBV5-4 and TRBJ2-1; 10 nucleotides align to TRBD2. V dropped 4 bases and J dropped 5; count of bases not matched to a gene: 12. CDR1 is SGHNT, CDR2 YYREEE, per germline (reference sequence). The CDR3 sequence is 17 residues long. The CDR3 here is CASSLSGGLSINNEQFF. CDR3 nucleotide sequence: TGTGCCAGCAGCCTTAGCGGGGGGCTCTCTATAAACAATGAGCAGTTCTTC.

In this sample, this clone turned up once. V gene TRBV18 combines with J gene TRBJ2-1; 11 bases map to TRBD1. The germline gives CDR1 KGHSH, CDR2 LQKENI. The V gene end was trimmed by 8 bases and the J gene end by 7 bases; junction bases not matched to a gene: 4. The CDR3 contains 13 residues. In DNA, the CDR3 is TGTGCCAGCACGGACAGGGGGCGGAATGAGCAGTTCTTC. It translates to CASTDRGRNEQFF.